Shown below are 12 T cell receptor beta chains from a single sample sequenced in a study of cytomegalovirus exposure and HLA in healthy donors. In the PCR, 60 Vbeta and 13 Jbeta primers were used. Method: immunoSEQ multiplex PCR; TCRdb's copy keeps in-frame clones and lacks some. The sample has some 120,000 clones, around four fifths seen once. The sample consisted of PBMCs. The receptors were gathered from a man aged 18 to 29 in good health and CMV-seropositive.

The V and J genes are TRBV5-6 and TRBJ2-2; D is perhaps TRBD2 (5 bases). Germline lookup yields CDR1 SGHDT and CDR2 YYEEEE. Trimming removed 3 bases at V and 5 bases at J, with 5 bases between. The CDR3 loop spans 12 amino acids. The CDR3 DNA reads TGTGCCAGCAGCTCGGGGACCGGGGAGCTGTTTTTT. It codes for CASSSGTGELFF.

CDR3 nucleotides: TGCGCCAGCAGCTTGGAATCAGGGGAATTAGGGGAAAAACTGTTTTTT. Protein: CASSLESGELGEKLFF. The J gene is TRBJ1-4, the V gene TRBV5-1, with D tentatively TRBD1 (6 bases). CDR3 length equals 16 residues. The germline V gene encodes CDR1 SGHRS and CDR2 YFSETQ. Trimming shortened V by 0 bases and J by 8 bases, and 17 bases separated the two germline ends.

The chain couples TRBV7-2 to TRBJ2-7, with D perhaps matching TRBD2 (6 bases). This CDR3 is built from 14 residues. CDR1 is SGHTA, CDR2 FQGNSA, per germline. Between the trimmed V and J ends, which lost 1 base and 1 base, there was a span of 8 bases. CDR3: CASSLGRGSYEQYF. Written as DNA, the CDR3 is TGTGCCAGCAGCTTAGGGCGGGGTTCCTACGAGCAGTACTTC. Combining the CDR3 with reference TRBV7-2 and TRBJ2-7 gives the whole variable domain GAGVSQSPSNKVTEKGKDVELRCDPISGHTALYWYRQSLGQGLEFLIYFQGNSAPDKSGLPSDRFSAERTGGSVSTLTIQRTQQEDSAVYLCASSLGRGSYEQYFGPGTRLTVT.

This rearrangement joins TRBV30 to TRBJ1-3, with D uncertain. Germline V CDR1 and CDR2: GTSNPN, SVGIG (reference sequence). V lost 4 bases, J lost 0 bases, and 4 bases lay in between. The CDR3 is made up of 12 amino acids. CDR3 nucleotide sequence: TGTGCCTGGAAGAGCTCTGGAAACACCATATATTTT. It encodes CAWKSSGNTIYF.

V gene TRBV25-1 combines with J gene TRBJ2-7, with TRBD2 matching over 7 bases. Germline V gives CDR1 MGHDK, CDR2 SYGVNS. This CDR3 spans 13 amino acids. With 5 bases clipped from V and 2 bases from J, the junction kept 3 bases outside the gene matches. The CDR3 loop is CASSWGGAYEQYF. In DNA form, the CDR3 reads TGTGCCAGCAGTTGGGGGGGGGCCTACGAGCAGTACTTC.

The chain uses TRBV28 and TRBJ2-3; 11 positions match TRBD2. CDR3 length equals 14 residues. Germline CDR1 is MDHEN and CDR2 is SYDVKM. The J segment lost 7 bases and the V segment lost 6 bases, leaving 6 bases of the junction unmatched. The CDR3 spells CASSPGTSGNTQYF. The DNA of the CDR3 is TGTGCCAGCAGCCCCGGGACTAGCGGAAATACGCAGTATTTT.

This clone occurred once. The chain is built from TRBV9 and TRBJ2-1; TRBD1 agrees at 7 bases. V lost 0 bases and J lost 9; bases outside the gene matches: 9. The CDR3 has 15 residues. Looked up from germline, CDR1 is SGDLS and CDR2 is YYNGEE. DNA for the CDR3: TGTGCCAGCAGCGTAGATGACAGGGCTATGGGTGAGCAGTTCTTC. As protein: CASSVDDRAMGEQFF.

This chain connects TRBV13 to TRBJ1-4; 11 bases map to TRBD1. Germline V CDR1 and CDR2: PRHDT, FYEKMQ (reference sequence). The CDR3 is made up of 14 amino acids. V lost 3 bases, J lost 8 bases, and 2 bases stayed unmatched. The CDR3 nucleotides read TGTGCCAGCAGCTTGGGACAGGGGGGCGAAAAACTGTTTTTT. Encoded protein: CASSLGQGGEKLFF.

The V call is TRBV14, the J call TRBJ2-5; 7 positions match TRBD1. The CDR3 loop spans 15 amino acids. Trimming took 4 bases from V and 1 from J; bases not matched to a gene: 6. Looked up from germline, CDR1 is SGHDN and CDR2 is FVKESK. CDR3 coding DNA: TGTGCCAGCAGCCGTAGGACAGGAATCCAAGAGACCCAGTACTTC. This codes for CASSRRTGIQETQYF.

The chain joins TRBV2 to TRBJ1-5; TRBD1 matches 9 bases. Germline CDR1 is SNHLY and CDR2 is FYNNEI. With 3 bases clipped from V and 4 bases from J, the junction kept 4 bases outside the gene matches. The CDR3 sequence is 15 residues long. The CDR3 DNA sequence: TGTGCCAGCAGTGAGGAGACAGGGGGGAATCAGCCCCAGCATTTT. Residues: CASSEETGGNQPQHF.

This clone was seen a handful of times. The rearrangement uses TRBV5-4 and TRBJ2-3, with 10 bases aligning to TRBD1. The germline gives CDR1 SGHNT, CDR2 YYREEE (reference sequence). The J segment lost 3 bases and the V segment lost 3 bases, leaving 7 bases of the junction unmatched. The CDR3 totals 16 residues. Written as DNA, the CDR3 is TGTGCCAGCAGCTCAAATGACAGGGGGCGTACAGATACGCAGTATTTT. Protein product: CASSSNDRGRTDTQYF.

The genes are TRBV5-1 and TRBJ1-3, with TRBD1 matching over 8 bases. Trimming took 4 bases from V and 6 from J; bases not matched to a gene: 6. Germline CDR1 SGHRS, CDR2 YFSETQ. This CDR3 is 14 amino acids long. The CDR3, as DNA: TGCGCCAGCAGCCCAGGACAGGGAGCAAACACCATATATTTT. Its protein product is CASSPGQGANTIYF.